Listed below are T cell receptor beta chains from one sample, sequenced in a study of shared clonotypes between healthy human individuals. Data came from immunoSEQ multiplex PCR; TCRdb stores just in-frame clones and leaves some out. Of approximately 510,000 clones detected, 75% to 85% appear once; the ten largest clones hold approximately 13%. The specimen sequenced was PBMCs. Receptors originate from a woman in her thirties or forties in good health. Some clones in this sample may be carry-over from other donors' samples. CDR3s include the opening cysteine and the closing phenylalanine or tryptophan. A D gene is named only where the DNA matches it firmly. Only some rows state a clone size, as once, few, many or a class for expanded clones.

CDR3 DNA: TGTGCCAGCGTTGTGGCGTCAGGCAACTATGGCTACACCTTC
CDR3 protein: CASVVASGNYGYTF
J gene: TRBJ1-2
D gene: -
clone size: -
V gene: TRBV28

CDR3 DNA: TGTGCCACCAGCAGACCGCACAATAGCGGGAGCAAAGAGACCCAGTACTTC
CDR3 protein: CATSRPHNSGSKETQYF
J gene: TRBJ2-5
D gene: TRBD2
clone size: once
V gene: TRBV15

CDR3 DNA: TGCGCCAGCAGCCGGACTCAGGGGAACACTGAAGCTTTCTTT
CDR3 protein: CASSRTQGNTEAFF
J gene: TRBJ1-1
D gene: -
clone size: many
V gene: TRBV5-1

CDR3 DNA: TGTGCCAGCAGTGGGACAGCTACCCAGAATGAGCAGTTCTTC
CDR3 protein: CASSGTATQNEQFF
J gene: TRBJ2-1
D gene: -
clone size: -
V gene: TRBV2

CDR3 DNA: TGTGCCAGCAGTTTGGAGTTCTATGGCTACACCTTC
CDR3 protein: CASSLEFYGYTF
J gene: TRBJ1-2
D gene: -
clone size: once
V gene: TRBV28

CDR3 DNA: TGCGCCAGCAGCTTGGCATCCGGGTCCGGAAACACCATATATTTT
CDR3 protein: CASSLASGSGNTIYF
J gene: TRBJ1-3
D gene: -
clone size: -
V gene: TRBV5-1

CDR3 DNA: TGTGCCAGCAGGCCATCGGGAGGATTTGAGCAGTTCTTC
CDR3 protein: CASRPSGGFEQFF
J gene: TRBJ2-1
D gene: TRBD2
clone size: -
V gene: TRBV7-3

CDR3 DNA: TGTGCCACCACGGGCGGGGGGATGGAGACCCAGTACTTC
CDR3 protein: CATTGGGMETQYF
J gene: TRBJ2-5
D gene: TRBD2
clone size: -
V gene: TRBV7-9

CDR3 DNA: TGTGCCAGCAGAAGACAGGGGGCGCCTGAAGCTTTCTTT
CDR3 protein: CASRRQGAPEAFF
J gene: TRBJ1-1
D gene: TRBD1
clone size: many
V gene: TRBV2

CDR3 DNA: TGTGCCAGCAGCTTGCGTGCGGTGTCGGGCACAGATACGCAGTATTTT
CDR3 protein: CASSLRAVSGTDTQYF
J gene: TRBJ2-3
D gene: -
clone size: -
V gene: TRBV5-6

CDR3 DNA: TGTGCCAGCAGCGCCTCACTAGCGGGAGACCCTTACGGGCAGTACTTC
CDR3 protein: CASSASLAGDPYGQYF
J gene: TRBJ2-7
D gene: TRBD2
clone size: -
V gene: TRBV9

CDR3 DNA: TGTGCCAGCAGCCGAATGGGCGGGGAGCTGTTTTTT
CDR3 protein: CASSRMGGELFF
J gene: TRBJ2-2
D gene: -
clone size: -
V gene: TRBV7-6

CDR3 DNA: TGTGCCTGGAGCAAGGAACATAACAATCAGCCCCAGCATTTT
CDR3 protein: CAWSKEHNNQPQHF
J gene: TRBJ1-5
D gene: -
clone size: -
V gene: TRBV30

CDR3 DNA: TGTGCCAGCAGTTCAGGGAAGGGCAATCAGCCCCAGCATTTT
CDR3 protein: CASSSGKGNQPQHF
J gene: TRBJ1-5
D gene: -
clone size: -
V gene: TRBV27

CDR3 DNA: TGTGCCAGCAGCTTATCGCAGGGAAGGGCACGCAATGAGCAGTTCTTC
CDR3 protein: CASSLSQGRARNEQFF
J gene: TRBJ2-1
D gene: -
clone size: -
V gene: TRBV11-2

CDR3 DNA: TGCGCCAGCAGCCAAGGCCCCAGACTAGCGTACACAGATACGCAGTATTTT
CDR3 protein: CASSQGPRLAYTDTQYF
J gene: TRBJ2-3
D gene: TRBD2
clone size: -
V gene: TRBV4-3

CDR3 DNA: TGTGCCAGCACCCAGACAGAAGTCTACTACGAGCAGTACTTC
CDR3 protein: CASTQTEVYYEQYF
J gene: TRBJ2-7
D gene: -
clone size: -
V gene: TRBV2

CDR3 DNA: TGTGCCAGCAGTTACTCGGCGGGTAGGGGAGATACGCAGTATTTT
CDR3 protein: CASSYSAGRGDTQYF
J gene: TRBJ2-3
D gene: -
clone size: -
V gene: TRBV6-6

CDR3 DNA: TGTGCCAGCAGCCGTGACAGGGGGTGGAACACCGGGGAGCTGTTTTTT
CDR3 protein: CASSRDRGWNTGELFF
J gene: TRBJ2-2
D gene: TRBD1
clone size: few
V gene: TRBV7-9

CDR3 DNA: TGCGCCAGCAGCCCCTCGATAGCGGGGTATACCTACGAGCAGTACTTC
CDR3 protein: CASSPSIAGYTYEQYF
J gene: TRBJ2-7
D gene: TRBD2
clone size: -
V gene: TRBV4-1

CDR3 DNA: TGTGCCAGCGCACTACGGGGACAGATAGGCTTCGGTGGCTACACCTTC
CDR3 protein: CASALRGQIGFGGYTF
J gene: TRBJ1-2
D gene: TRBD1
clone size: -
V gene: TRBV27

CDR3 DNA: TGTGCCAGCAGTTCCCAGGGTCCTAGCACAGATACGCAGTATTTT
CDR3 protein: CASSSQGPSTDTQYF
J gene: TRBJ2-3
D gene: -
clone size: many
V gene: TRBV28